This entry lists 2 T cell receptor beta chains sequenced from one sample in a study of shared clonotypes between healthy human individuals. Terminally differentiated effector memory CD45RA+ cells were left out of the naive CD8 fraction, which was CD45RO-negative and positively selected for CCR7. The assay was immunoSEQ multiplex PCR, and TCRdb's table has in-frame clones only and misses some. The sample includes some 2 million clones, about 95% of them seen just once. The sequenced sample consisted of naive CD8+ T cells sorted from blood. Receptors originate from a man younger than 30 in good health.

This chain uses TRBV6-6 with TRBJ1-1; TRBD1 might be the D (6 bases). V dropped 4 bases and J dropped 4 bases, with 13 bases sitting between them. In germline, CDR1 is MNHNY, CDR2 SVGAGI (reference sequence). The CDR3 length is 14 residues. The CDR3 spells CASSSPQGATEAFF. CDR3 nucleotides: TGTGCCAGCAGTTCCCCACAGGGCGCCACTGAAGCTTTCTTT.

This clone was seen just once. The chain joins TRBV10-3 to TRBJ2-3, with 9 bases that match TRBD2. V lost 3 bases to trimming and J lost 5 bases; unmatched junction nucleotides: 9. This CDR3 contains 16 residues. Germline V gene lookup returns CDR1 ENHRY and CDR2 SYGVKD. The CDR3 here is CAISEGREGLGDTQYF. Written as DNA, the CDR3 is TGTGCCATCAGTGAAGGGCGGGAGGGCCTAGGAGATACGCAGTATTTT.